This TCR beta chain is from a study of blood T cell repertoires in COVID-19. For the study at large: COVID-19 samples, acute and convalescent, were from the United States, Italy and Spain. PBMCs, B-cell-depleted T cells, or T cells provided the cDNA or gDNA that made up the material.

CDR1 is SGHRS and CDR2 is YFSETQ in the germline V gene. Trimming stripped 4 bases from V and 4 bases from J, with 12 bases between. The CDR3 is 13 amino acids. Authors' processing steps: Scientists estimated how many nucleated cells there were by amplifying reference gene primers. The data were produced by immunoSEQ multiplex PCR, yet TCRdb's version contains in-frame clones alone and is incomplete. V and J calls and clone size follow that table, whereas D and trimming were derived from the DNA. This sample carries roughly 200,000 clones, approximately 83% of them seen once, and the ten largest clones take roughly 30%.

Sequencing input: peripheral blood. The chain combines TRBV5-1 with TRBJ2-7; tentative D call: TRBD2 (6 bases). The clonotype originates from a man aged 35 to 55 with acute or convalescent COVID-19. The CDR3 reads CASSPGGVYEQYF. As DNA, the CDR3 is TGCGCCAGCAGCCCCGGGGGAGTATACGAGCAGTACTTC.